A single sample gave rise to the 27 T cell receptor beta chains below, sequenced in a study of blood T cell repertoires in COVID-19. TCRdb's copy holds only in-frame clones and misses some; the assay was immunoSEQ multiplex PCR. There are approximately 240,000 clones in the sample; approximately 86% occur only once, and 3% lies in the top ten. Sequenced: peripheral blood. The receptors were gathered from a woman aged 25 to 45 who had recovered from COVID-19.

The CDR3 sequence: CASRMDRGNTIYF. CDR3 bases: TGTGCCAGCAGGATGGACAGAGGAAACACCATATATTTT. This sequence joins TRBV12-3 or TRBV12-4 and TRBJ1-3; TRBD1 might be the D (6 bases). This CDR3 region has 13 residues. The V gene lost 6 bases and the J gene lost 4 bases, with 10 bases spanning the gap.

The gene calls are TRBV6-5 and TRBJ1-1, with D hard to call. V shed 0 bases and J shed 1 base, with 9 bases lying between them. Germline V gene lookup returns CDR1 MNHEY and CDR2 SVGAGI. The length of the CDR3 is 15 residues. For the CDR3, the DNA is TGTGCCAGCAGTTACTCGCGTGTTGCGAACACTGAAGCTTTCTTT. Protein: CASSYSRVANTEAFF.

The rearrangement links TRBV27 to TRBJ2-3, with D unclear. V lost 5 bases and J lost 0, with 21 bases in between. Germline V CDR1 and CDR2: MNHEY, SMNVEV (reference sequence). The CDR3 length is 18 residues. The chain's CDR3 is CASSLIPPLVSSTDTQYF. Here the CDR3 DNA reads TGTGCCAGCAGTCTAATTCCCCCTCTAGTGTCTAGCACAGATACGCAGTATTTT.

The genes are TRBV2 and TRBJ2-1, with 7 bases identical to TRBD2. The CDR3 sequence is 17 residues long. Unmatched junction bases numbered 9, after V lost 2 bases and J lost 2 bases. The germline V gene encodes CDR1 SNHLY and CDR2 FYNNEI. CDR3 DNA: TGTGCCAGCAGTGAATTACGGCTAGCGGCCACCTACAATGAGCAGTTCTTC. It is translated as CASSELRLAATYNEQFF. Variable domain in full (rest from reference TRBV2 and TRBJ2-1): EPEVTQTPSHQVTQMGQEVILRCVPISNHLYFYWYRQILGQKVEFLVSFYNNEISEKSEIFDDQFSVERPDGSNFTLKIRSTKLEDSAMYFCASSELRLAATYNEQFFGPGTRLTVL.

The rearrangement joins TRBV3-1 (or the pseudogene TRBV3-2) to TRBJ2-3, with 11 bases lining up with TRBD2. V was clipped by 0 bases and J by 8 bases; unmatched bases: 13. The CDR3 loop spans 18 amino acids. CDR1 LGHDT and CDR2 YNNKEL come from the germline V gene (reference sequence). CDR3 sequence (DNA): TGTGCCAGCAGCCAAGATTTGGGTAGCGGGGGGGAGGTAGGTACGCAGTATTTT. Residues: CASSQDLGSGGEVGTQYF.

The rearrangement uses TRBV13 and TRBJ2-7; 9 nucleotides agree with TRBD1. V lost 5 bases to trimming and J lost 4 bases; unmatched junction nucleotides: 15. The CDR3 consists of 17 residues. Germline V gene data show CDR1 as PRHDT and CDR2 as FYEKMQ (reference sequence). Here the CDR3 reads CASSINPGTGFRYEQYF. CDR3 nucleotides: TGTGCCAGCAGCATCAACCCCGGGACAGGGTTTCGGTACGAGCAGTACTTC.

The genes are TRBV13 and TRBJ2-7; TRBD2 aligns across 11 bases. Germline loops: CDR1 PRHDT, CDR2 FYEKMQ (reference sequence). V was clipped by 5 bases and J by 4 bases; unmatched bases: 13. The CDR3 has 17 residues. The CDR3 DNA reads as TGTGCCAGCAGCACCACCGCTAGCGGGGGGTTTGTATACGAGCAGTACTTC. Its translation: CASSTTASGGFVYEQYF. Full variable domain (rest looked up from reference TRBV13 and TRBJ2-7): AAGVIQSPRHLIKEKRETATLKCYPIPRHDTVYWYQQGPGQDPQFLISFYEKMQSDKGSIPDRFSAQQFSDYHSELNMSSLELGDSALYFCASSTTASGGFVYEQYFGPGTRLTVT.

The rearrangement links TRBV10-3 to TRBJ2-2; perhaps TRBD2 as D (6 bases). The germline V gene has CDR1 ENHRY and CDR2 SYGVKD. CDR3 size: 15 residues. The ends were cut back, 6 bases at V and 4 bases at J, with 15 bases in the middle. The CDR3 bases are TGTGCCATCAGCCCGCAAACTAGCTTCACCGGGGAGCTGTTTTTT. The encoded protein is CAISPQTSFTGELFF.

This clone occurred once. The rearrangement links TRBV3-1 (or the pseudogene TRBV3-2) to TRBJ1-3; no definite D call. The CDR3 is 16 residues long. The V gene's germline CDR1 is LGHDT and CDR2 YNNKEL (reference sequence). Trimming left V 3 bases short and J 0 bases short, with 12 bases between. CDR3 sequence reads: CASSQPKLPSGNTIYF. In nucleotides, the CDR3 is TGTGCCAGCAGCCAGCCAAAACTTCCCTCTGGAAACACCATATATTTT.

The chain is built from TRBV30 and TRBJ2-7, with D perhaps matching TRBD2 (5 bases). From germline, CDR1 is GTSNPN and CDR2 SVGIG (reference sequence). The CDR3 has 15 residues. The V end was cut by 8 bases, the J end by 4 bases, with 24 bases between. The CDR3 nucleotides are TGTGCCGTCGACTACGTAGGTCACCGAGGGTACGAGCAGTACTTC. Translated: CAVDYVGHRGYEQYF.

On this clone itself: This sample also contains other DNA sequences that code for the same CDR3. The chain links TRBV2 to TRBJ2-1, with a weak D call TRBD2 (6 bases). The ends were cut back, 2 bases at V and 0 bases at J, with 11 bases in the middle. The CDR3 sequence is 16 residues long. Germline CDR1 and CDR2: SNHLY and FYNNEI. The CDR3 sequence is CASSETAGSSYNEQFF. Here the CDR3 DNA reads TGTGCCAGCAGTGAAACGGCGGGGAGCTCCTACAATGAGCAGTTCTTC.

The CDR3 DNA reads as TGTGCCAGCAGCGTAGTTTCCCGGGGCGAGCAGTACTTC. It specifies CASSVVSRGEQYF. This chain links TRBV9 with TRBJ2-7; a possible D gene is TRBD2 (5 bases). This CDR3 region has 13 residues. CDR1 and CDR2 from the germline V gene are SGDLS and YYNGEE. Between the trimmed V and J ends, which lost 0 bases and 6 bases, there was a span of 10 bases.

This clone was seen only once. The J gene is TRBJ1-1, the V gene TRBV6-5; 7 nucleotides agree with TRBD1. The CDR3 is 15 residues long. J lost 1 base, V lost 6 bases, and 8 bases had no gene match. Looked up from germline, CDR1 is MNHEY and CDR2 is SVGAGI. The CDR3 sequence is CASRGQAASNTEAFF. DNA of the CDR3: TGTGCCAGCAGAGGACAGGCCGCCTCGAACACTGAAGCTTTCTTT.

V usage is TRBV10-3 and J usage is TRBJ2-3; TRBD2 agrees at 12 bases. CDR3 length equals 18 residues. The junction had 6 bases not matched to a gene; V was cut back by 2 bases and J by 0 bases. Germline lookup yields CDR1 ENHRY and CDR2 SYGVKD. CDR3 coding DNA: TGTGCCATCAGTGAGGGACTAGCGGGGCGATTAAGCACAGATACGCAGTATTTT. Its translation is CAISEGLAGRLSTDTQYF.

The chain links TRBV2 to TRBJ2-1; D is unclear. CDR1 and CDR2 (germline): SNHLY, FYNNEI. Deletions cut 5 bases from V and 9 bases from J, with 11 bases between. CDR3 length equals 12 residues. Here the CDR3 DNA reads TGTGCCAGCAGTCCCAACCTCGGTGAGCAGTTCTTC. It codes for CASSPNLGEQFF.

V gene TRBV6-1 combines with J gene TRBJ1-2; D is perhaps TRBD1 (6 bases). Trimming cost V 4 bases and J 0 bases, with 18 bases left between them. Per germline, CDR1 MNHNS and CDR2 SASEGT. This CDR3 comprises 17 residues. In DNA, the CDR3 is TGTGCCAGCAGTGTACTTTGGCCGGACAGCCCTAACTATGGCTACACCTTC. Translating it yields CASSVLWPDSPNYGYTF.

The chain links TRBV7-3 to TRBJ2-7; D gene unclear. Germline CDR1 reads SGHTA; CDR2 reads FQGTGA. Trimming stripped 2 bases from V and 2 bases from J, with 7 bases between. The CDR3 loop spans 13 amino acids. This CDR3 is CASSLDITYEQYF. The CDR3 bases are TGTGCCAGCAGCTTAGACATAACCTACGAGCAGTACTTC.

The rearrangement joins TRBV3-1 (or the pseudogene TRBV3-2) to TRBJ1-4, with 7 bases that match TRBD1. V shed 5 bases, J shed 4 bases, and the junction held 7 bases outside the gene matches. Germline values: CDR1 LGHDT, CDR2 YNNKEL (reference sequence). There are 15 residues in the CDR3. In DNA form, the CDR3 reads TGTGCCAGCAGCATTTCCCCAGGGGGTAATGAAAAACTGTTTTTT. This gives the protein CASSISPGGNEKLFF.

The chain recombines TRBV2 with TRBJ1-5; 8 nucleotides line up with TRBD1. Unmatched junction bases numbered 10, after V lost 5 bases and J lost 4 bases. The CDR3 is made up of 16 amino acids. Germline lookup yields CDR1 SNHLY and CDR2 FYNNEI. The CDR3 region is CASSRIGQGGNQPQHF. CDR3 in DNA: TGTGCCAGCAGTAGAATCGGACAGGGAGGAAATCAGCCCCAGCATTTT.

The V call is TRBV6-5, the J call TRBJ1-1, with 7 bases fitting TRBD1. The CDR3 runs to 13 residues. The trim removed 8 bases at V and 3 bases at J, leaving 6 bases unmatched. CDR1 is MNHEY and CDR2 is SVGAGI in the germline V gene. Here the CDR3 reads CASGGQPDTEAFF. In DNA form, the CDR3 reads TGTGCCAGCGGGGGACAGCCTGACACTGAAGCTTTCTTT.

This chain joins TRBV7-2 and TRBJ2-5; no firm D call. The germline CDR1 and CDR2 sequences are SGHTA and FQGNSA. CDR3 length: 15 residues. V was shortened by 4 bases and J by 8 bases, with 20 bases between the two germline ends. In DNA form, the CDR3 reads TGTGCCAGCAGCTCACCTTATGAGTTGCCGGGTACCCAGTACTTC. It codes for CASSSPYELPGTQYF.

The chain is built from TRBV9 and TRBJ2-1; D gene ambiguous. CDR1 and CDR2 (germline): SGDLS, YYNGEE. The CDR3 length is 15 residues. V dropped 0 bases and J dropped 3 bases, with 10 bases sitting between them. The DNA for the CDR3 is TGTGCCAGCAGCGTAGCGAGTTTCCTCTACAATGAGCAGTTCTTC. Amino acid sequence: CASSVASFLYNEQFF.

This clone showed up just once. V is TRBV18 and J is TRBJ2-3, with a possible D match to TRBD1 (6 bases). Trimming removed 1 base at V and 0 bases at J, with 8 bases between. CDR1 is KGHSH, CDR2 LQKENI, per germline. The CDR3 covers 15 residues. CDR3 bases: TGTGCCAGCTCACCACAACAGGGAAGCACAGATACGCAGTATTTT. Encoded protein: CASSPQQGSTDTQYF.

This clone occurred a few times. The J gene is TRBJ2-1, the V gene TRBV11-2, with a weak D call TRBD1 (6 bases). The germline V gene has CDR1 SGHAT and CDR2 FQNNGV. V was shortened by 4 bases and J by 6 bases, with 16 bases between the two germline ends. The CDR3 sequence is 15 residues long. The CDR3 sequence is CASSSGTRTANEQFF. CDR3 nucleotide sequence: TGTGCCAGCAGCTCCGGGACGCGGACAGCCAATGAGCAGTTCTTC.

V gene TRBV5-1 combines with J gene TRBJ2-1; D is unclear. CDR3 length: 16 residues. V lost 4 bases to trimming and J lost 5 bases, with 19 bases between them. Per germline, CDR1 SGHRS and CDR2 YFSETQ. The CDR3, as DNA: TGCGCCAGCAGCCGAAGAACAGTTGGCAAAGACAATGAGCAGTTCTTC. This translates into CASSRRTVGKDNEQFF.

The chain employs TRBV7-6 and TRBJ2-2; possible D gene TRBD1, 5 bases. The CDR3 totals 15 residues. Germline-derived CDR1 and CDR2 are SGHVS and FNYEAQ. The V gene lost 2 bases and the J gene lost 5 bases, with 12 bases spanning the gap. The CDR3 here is CASSLLQGKTGELFF. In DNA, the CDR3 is TGTGCCAGCAGCTTACTCCAGGGAAAGACCGGGGAGCTGTTTTTT.

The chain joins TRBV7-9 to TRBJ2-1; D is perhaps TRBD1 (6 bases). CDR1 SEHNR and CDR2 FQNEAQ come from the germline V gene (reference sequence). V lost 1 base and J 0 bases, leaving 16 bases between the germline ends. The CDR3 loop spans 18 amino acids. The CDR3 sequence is CASSLVYGQTDSYNEQFF. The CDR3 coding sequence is TGTGCCAGCAGCTTAGTCTATGGACAGACCGACTCCTACAATGAGCAGTTCTTC.